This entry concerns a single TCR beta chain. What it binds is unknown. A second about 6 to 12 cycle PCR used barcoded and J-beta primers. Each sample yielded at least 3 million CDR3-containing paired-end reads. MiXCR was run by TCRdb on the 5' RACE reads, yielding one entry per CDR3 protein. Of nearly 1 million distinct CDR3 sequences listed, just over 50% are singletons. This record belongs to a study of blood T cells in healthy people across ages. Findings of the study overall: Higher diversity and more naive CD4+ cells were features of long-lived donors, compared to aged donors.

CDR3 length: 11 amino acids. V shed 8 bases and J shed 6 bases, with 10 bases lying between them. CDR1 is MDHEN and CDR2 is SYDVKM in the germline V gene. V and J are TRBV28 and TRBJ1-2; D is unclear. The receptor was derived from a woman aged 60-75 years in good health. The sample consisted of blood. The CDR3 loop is CASGIYHGYTF. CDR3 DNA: TGTGCCAGCGGGATATACCATGGCTACACCTTC.